The rows below give T cell receptor beta chains drawn from one sample of a study of cytomegalovirus exposure and HLA in healthy donors. Assay: immunoSEQ multiplex PCR; the TCRdb copy retains only in-frame clones and omits some. The sample shows about 120,000 clones, 76% of them seen only once. The sequenced sample was PBMCs. The receptors come from a woman aged 40 to 55 in good health and CMV-seropositive. Each CDR3 is given with its conserved first and last residue. Each record gives: D gene, clone size, J gene, V gene, CDR3 protein, CDR3 DNA. A D gene is named only where the DNA matches it firmly. Size tells how often a clone was seen (once, few, many) or the class of an expanded clone, and some rows leave it out.

D: .; size: .; J: TRBJ2-2; V: TRBV2; CDR3: CASHQGNVGGELFF; DNA: TGTGCCAGTCATCAGGGGAATGTAGGCGGGGAGCTGTTTTTT
D: .; size: .; J: TRBJ1-1; V: TRBV4-1; CDR3: CASSRVQVNTEAFF; DNA: TGCGCCAGCAGCCGCGTACAGGTGAACACTGAAGCTTTCTTT
D: TRBD1; size: .; J: TRBJ2-7; V: TRBV7-2; CDR3: CASSLGTGTDEQYF; DNA: TGTGCCAGCAGCTTAGGGACAGGGACCGACGAGCAGTACTTC
D: TRBD2; size: .; J: TRBJ2-7; V: TRBV28; CDR3: CASSRSSGGGGEQYF; DNA: TGTGCCAGCAGTCGCTCTAGCGGGGGAGGGGGCGAGCAGTACTTC
D: .; size: .; J: TRBJ1-4; V: TRBV30; CDR3: CAWTRTGATNEKLFF; DNA: TGTGCCTGGACTCGAACGGGGGCAACTAATGAAAAACTGTTTTTT
D: TRBD2; size: few; J: TRBJ2-1; V: TRBV10-1; CDR3: CASSEPKRGGTYNEQFF; DNA: TGCGCCAGCAGTGAGCCAAAGCGGGGTGGTACTTACAATGAGCAGTTCTTC
D: TRBD1; size: .; J: TRBJ1-4; V: TRBV25-1; CDR3: CASSDRQGGSEKLFF; DNA: TGTGCCAGCAGTGATAGACAGGGTGGGAGTGAAAAACTGTTTTTT
D: .; size: .; J: TRBJ1-1; V: TRBV6-5; CDR3: CASTGEWYTEAFF; DNA: TGTGCCAGCACAGGGGAGTGGTACACTGAAGCTTTCTTT
D: .; size: .; J: TRBJ1-6; V: TRBV4-1; CDR3: CASSQGTVPLHF; DNA: TGCGCCAGCAGCCAAGGGACAGTACCCCTCCACTTT
D: .; size: few; J: TRBJ1-1; V: TRBV6-1; CDR3: CASSGIDNRFTEAFF; DNA: TGTGCCAGCAGTGGTATTGACAACCGGTTCACTGAAGCTTTCTTT
D: TRBD1; size: .; J: TRBJ1-1; V: TRBV4-2; CDR3: CASSQVGTADTEAFF; DNA: TGTGCCAGCAGCCAAGTAGGGACAGCGGATACTGAAGCTTTCTTT
D: TRBD1; size: .; J: TRBJ1-6; V: TRBV5-5; CDR3: CASSGTGGTYNSPLHF; DNA: TGTGCCAGCAGCGGCACAGGGGGCACCTATAATTCACCCCTCCACTTT
D: .; size: .; J: TRBJ1-3; V: TRBV6-6; CDR3: CASSPAGSGNTIYF; DNA: TGTGCCAGCTCCCCTGCGGGCTCTGGAAACACCATATATTTT
D: .; size: once; J: TRBJ2-7; V: TRBV6-6; CDR3: CASSRGSSYEQYF; DNA: TGTGCCAGCAGTCGGGGGTCCTCCTACGAGCAGTACTTC
D: .; size: .; J: TRBJ1-2; V: TRBV23-1; CDR3: CASSQSDGHLYGYTF; DNA: TGCGCCAGCAGTCAATCCGATGGACACCTCTATGGCTACACCTTC
D: .; size: .; J: TRBJ1-1; V: TRBV15; CDR3: CATSSRALLNTEAFF; DNA: TGTGCCACCAGCTCTCGAGCCTTGTTGAACACTGAAGCTTTCTTT
D: .; size: few; J: TRBJ2-1; V: TRBV5-6; CDR3: CASSLNGGLFEQFF; DNA: TGTGCCAGCAGCCTCAACGGAGGGCTATTTGAGCAGTTCTTC
D: TRBD1; size: .; J: TRBJ1-5; V: TRBV30; CDR3: CAWSVGRGHKSNQPQHF; DNA: TGTGCCTGGAGTGTAGGCAGGGGGCATAAAAGCAATCAGCCCCAGCATTTT
D: TRBD1; size: .; J: TRBJ1-6; V: TRBV2; CDR3: CASGEGQTNNSPLHF; DNA: TGTGCCAGCGGCGAGGGACAGACTAATAATTCACCCCTCCACTTT
D: TRBD1; size: .; J: TRBJ2-3; V: TRBV6-1; CDR3: CASSEAGFWTGSTDTQYF; DNA: TGTGCCAGCAGTGAAGCGGGATTTTGGACAGGGAGCACAGATACGCAGTATTTT
D: TRBD1; size: .; J: TRBJ2-2; V: TRBV13; CDR3: CAIPTGPSRTTGELFF; DNA: TGTGCCATCCCGACAGGGCCCTCAAGAACCACCGGGGAGCTGTTTTTT
D: .; size: .; J: TRBJ1-1; V: TRBV25-1; CDR3: CASSGGGRKAFF; DNA: TGTGCCAGCAGTGGGGGGGGGAGGAAAGCTTTCTTT
D: .; size: .; J: TRBJ1-2; V: TRBV6-6; CDR3: CASSYYTDYGYTF; DNA: TGTGCCAGCAGTTACTACACCGACTATGGCTACACCTTC
D: TRBD1; size: .; J: TRBJ1-5; V: TRBV6-1; CDR3: CASRETGVPIRAQHF; DNA: TGTGCCAGCAGAGAGACAGGGGTCCCCATAAGGGCCCAGCATTTT
D: .; size: .; J: TRBJ2-6; V: TRBV18; CDR3: CASSKGLSGANVLTF; DNA: TGTGCCAGCTCTAAGGGACTGTCTGGGGCCAACGTCCTGACTTTC
D: TRBD1; size: .; J: TRBJ2-5; V: TRBV5-1; CDR3: CASSTGQLRGETQYF; DNA: TGCGCCAGCAGCACGGGACAGCTTCGAGGGGAGACCCAGTACTTC
D: .; size: .; J: TRBJ1-1; V: TRBV27; CDR3: CASRDREAFF; DNA: TGTGCCAGTCGAGACAGAGAAGCTTTCTTT
D: TRBD1; size: .; J: TRBJ1-2; V: TRBV2; CDR3: CASSELPGTESGGYTF; DNA: TGTGCCAGCAGTGAACTACCCGGGACAGAAAGTGGTGGCTACACCTTC
D: .; size: few; J: TRBJ2-3; V: TRBV19; CDR3: CASRVRDTQYF; DNA: TGTGCCAGTAGGGTTAGAGATACGCAGTATTTT
D: TRBD2; size: .; J: TRBJ2-1; V: TRBV19; CDR3: CASSNSLAGGFNEQFF; DNA: TGTGCCAGTAGTAACAGTCTAGCGGGGGGCTTCAATGAGCAGTTCTTC
D: .; size: .; J: TRBJ1-5; V: TRBV19; CDR3: CASSIGGEYNQPQHF; DNA: TGTGCCAGTAGTATAGGCGGTGAATACAATCAGCCCCAGCATTTT
D: TRBD2; size: .; J: TRBJ2-5; V: TRBV15; CDR3: CATSIDRDYKETQYF; DNA: TGTGCCACCAGCATAGACCGGGACTACAAAGAGACCCAGTACTTC
D: TRBD1; size: .; J: TRBJ2-3; V: TRBV2; CDR3: CASSRGRMTDTQYF; DNA: TGTGCCAGTTCCAGGGGGCGGATGACAGATACGCAGTATTTT
D: .; size: .; J: TRBJ2-2; V: TRBV11-2; CDR3: CASSSDWTYWELFF; DNA: TGTGCCAGCAGCTCGGACTGGACCTACTGGGAGCTGTTTTTT
D: .; size: .; J: TRBJ1-6; V: TRBV19; CDR3: CASKYPGLDNSPLHF; DNA: TGTGCCAGTAAATATCCGGGACTAGATAATTCACCCCTCCACTTT
D: .; size: .; J: TRBJ1-1; V: TRBV5-1; CDR3: CASSIQGGGLSNTEAFF; DNA: TGCGCCAGCAGCATACAAGGCGGGGGGCTATCGAACACTGAAGCTTTCTTT
D: TRBD1; size: once; J: TRBJ1-1; V: TRBV7-8; CDR3: CASSLDDRGLLGTEAFF; DNA: TGTGCCAGCAGCTTAGACGACAGGGGGCTCCTGGGGACTGAAGCTTTCTTT
D: .; size: .; J: TRBJ1-6; V: TRBV6-4; CDR3: CASSEGGDGNSPLHF; DNA: TGTGCCAGCAGTGAAGGTGGCGACGGGAATTCACCCCTCCACTTT
D: .; size: .; J: TRBJ1-6; V: TRBV27; CDR3: CASSADGGRNSPLHF; DNA: TGTGCCAGCAGTGCGGACGGCGGGCGGAATTCACCCCTCCACTTT
D: TRBD2; size: .; J: TRBJ2-3; V: TRBV7-7; CDR3: CASSPLAGGLPDTQYF; DNA: TGTGCTAGCAGCCCCCTAGCGGGGGGGCTCCCAGATACGCAGTATTTT
D: .; size: .; J: TRBJ1-2; V: TRBV2; CDR3: CASSEEGGINYGYTF; DNA: TGTGCCAGCAGTGAAGAAGGAGGAATTAACTATGGCTACACCTTC
D: .; size: few; J: TRBJ1-6; V: TRBV10-3; CDR3: CAISVTGNNSPLHF; DNA: TGTGCCATCAGTGTGACCGGGAATAATTCACCCCTCCACTTT
D: TRBD2; size: .; J: TRBJ2-5; V: TRBV5-1; CDR3: CASSTGGYQETQYF; DNA: TGCGCCAGCAGCACGGGGGGGTACCAAGAGACCCAGTACTTC
D: .; size: .; J: TRBJ2-3; V: TRBV30; CDR3: CASSGADTQYF; DNA: TGTGCCTCCTCGGGAGCAGATACGCAGTATTTT
D: .; size: .; J: TRBJ1-5; V: TRBV2; CDR3: CASSGGENQPQHF; DNA: TGTGCCAGCAGTGGAGGAGAAAATCAGCCCCAGCATTTT
D: TRBD1; size: .; J: TRBJ1-1; V: TRBV29-1; CDR3: CSVDRGLGEAFF; DNA: TGCAGCGTAGACAGGGGGCTCGGGGAAGCTTTCTTT
D: .; size: .; J: TRBJ1-6; V: TRBV5-1; CDR3: CASSLRQSSYNSPLHF; DNA: TGCGCCAGCAGCTTGAGACAGAGCTCCTATAATTCACCCCTCCACTTT
D: TRBD1; size: .; J: TRBJ2-4; V: TRBV7-9; CDR3: CASSLPDRALLAKNIQYF; DNA: TGTGCCAGCAGCTTACCGGACAGGGCCCTCCTAGCCAAAAACATTCAGTACTTC
D: TRBD1; size: .; J: TRBJ1-2; V: TRBV10-3; CDR3: CAISELGQGGYGYTF; DNA: TGTGCCATCAGTGAGTTGGGACAGGGAGGCTATGGCTACACCTTC
D: .; size: .; J: TRBJ2-3; V: TRBV9; CDR3: CASSAGTLTDTQYF; DNA: TGTGCCAGCAGTGCGGGGACCCTCACAGATACGCAGTATTTT